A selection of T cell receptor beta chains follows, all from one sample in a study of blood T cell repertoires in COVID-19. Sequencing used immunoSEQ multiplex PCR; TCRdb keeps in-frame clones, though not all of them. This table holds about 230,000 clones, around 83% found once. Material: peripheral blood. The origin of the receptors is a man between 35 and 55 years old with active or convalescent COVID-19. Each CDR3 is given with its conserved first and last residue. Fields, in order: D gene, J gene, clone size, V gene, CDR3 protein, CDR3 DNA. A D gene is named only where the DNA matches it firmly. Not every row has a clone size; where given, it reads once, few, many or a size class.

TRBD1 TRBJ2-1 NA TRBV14 CASSQVGTGVYNEQFF TGTGCCAGCAGCCAAGTCGGGACAGGGGTATACAATGAGCAGTTCTTC
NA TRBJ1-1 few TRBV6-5 CASAPRTDMNTEAFF TGTGCCAGCGCCCCCAGGACAGACATGAACACTGAAGCTTTCTTT
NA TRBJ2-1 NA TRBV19 CASSPLLGYNEQFF TGTGCCAGTAGTCCTCTACTCGGTTACAATGAGCAGTTCTTC
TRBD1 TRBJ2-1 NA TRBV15 CATSIRASGQGNDEQFF TGTGCCACCAGCATTAGAGCATCAGGACAGGGAAATGATGAGCAGTTCTTC
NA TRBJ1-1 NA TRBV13 CASSSRGYMNTEAFF TGTGCCAGCAGCTCCCGGGGATATATGAACACTGAAGCTTTCTTT
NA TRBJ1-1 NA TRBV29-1 CSVDSTEAFF TGCAGCGTGGACAGCACTGAAGCTTTCTTT
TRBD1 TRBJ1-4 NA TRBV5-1 CASSYGQEGEKLFF TGCGCCAGCAGTTACGGACAGGAGGGGGAAAAACTGTTTTTT
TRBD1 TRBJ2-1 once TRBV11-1 CASSLRPGQVNNEQFF TGTGCCAGTAGCCTGAGACCGGGACAGGTTAACAATGAGCAGTTCTTC
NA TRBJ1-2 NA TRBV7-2 CASSLNRDSVGYTF TGTGCCAGCAGCTTAAATAGAGACTCCGTGGGCTACACCTTC
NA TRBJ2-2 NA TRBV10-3 CAISADTQSAGELFF TGTGCCATCAGTGCCGACACCCAGAGTGCCGGGGAGCTGTTTTTT
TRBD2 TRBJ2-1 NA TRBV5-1 CASSLEQRESYNEQFF TGCGCCAGCAGCTTGGAACAGCGGGAGTCCTACAATGAGCAGTTCTTC
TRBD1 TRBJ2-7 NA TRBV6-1 CASSERPGGIYEQYF TGTGCCAGCAGTGAGAGACCAGGGGGAATCTACGAGCAGTACTTC
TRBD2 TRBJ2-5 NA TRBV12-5 CASAIERGETQYF TGTGCTAGTGCCATTGAGCGGGGAGAGACCCAGTACTTC
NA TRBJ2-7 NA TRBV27 CASSPKAGSSYEQYF TGTGCCAGCAGCCCCAAGGCGGGGAGCTCCTACGAGCAGTACTTC
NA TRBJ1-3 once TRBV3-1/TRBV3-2 CASSQDRVQDRGNTIYF TGTGCCAGCAGCCAAGATCGGGTACAGGACAGAGGAAACACCATATATTTT
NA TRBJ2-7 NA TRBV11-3 CASSPDMSPYEQYF TGTGCCAGCAGCCCGGACATGAGTCCCTACGAGCAGTACTTC
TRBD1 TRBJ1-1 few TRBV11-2 CASSAGQGNTEAFF TGTGCCAGCAGCGCGGGACAGGGGAACACTGAAGCTTTCTTT